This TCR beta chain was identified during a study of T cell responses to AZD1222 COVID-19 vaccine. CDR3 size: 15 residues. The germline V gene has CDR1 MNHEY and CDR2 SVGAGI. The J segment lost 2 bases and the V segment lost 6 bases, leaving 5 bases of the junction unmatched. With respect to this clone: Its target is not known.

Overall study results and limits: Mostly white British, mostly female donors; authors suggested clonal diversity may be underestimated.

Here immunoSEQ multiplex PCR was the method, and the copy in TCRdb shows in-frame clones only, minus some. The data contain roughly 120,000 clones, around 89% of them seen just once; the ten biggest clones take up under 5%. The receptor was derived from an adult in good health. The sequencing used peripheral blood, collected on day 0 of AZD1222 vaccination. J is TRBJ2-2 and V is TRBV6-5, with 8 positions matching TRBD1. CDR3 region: CASRRGQANTGELFF. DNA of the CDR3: TGTGCCAGCAGACGGGGACAGGCTAACACCGGGGAGCTGTTTTTT.